The 19 T cell receptor beta chains below were found in one sample sequenced in a study of T cells in Graves' hyperthyroidism and ophthalmopathy. Amplification targeted TCR beta CDR3 regions from RNA transcripts. The HTBI primer set drove a first-round RT-PCR of the TCR CDR3. A single record per CDR3 protein comes from TCRdb applying MiXCR to the multiplex PCR reads. Of roughly 750,000 distinct CDR3 sequences in the sample, 16% were seen once. Sequencing input: blood. Receptors originate from a young man with Graves' hyperthyroidism.

This clonotype was detected only a few times. V is TRBV6-9 and J is TRBJ2-4; D might be TRBD1 (6 bases). The germline CDR1 and CDR2 sequences are MNHGY and SVAAGI. The CDR3 extends over 14 amino acids. V shed 3 bases and J shed 9 bases, with 15 bases lying between them. CDR3 sequence (DNA): TGTGCCAGCAGTTACGGGCAGGGGAGTGGCATTCAGTACTTC. Protein: CASSYGQGSGIQYF.

This clonotype was counted ten times or more. The J gene is TRBJ1-1, the V gene TRBV18; D gene unclear. Germline CDR1 reads KGHSH; CDR2 reads LQKENI. CDR3 length: 15 amino acids. V shed 3 bases and J shed 1 base, with 12 bases lying between them. CDR3 protein: CASSPRPQENTEAFF. The CDR3 region has the DNA TGTGCCAGCTCACCCAGGCCACAAGAGAACACTGAAGCTTTCTTT.

This chain joins TRBV3-1 and TRBJ1-6; 7 bases fit TRBD1. The CDR3 consists of 14 residues. Trimming removed 7 bases from V and 8 bases from J; junction bases left unmatched: 8. Germline V lookup: CDR1 LGHDT, CDR2 YNNKEL (reference sequence). Written as DNA, the CDR3 is TGTGCCAGCAACCCGGGACAGTCGGATTCACCCCTCCACTTT. It is translated as CASNPGQSDSPLHF. The full variable domain, with the rest looked up from reference TRBV3-1 and TRBJ1-6, is DTAVSQTPKYLVTQMGNDKSIKCEQNLGHDTMYWYKQDSKKFLKIMFSYNNKELIINETVPNRFSPKSPDKAHLNLHINSLELGDSAVYFCASNPGQSDSPLHFGNGTRLTVT.

This clonotype was observed many times. The chain is built from TRBV7-3 and TRBJ2-1, with D tentatively TRBD2 (6 bases). The germline V and J ends were trimmed by 0 bases and 10 bases, with 16 bases remaining between them. CDR1 and CDR2 from the germline V gene are SGHTA and FQGTGA. The CDR3 contains 15 residues. The CDR3 DNA is TGTGCCAGCAGCTTAACGGGCCTAGCGACGTCGGAGCAGTTCTTC. It is translated as CASSLTGLATSEQFF.

V gene TRBV6-2 or TRBV6-3 combines with J gene TRBJ2-5; D may correspond to TRBD1 or TRBD2 (6 bases each). The CDR3 is 14 amino acids. Trimming cost V 7 bases and J 4 bases, with 16 bases left between them. Germline CDR1 MNHEY, CDR2 SVGEGT. The CDR3 bases are TGTGCCAGCACGGGAACGGAGGGGGGAGAGACCCAGTACTTC. Its protein product is CASTGTEGGETQYF.

This clonotype has a count of ten or more. The rearrangement joins TRBV28 to TRBJ2-6, with a weak D call TRBD1 (6 bases). The germline V gene encodes CDR1 MDHEN and CDR2 SYDVKM. There are 16 residues in the CDR3. The V gene lost 3 bases and the J gene lost 0 bases, with 9 bases spanning the gap. For the CDR3, the DNA is TGTGCCAGCAGTTTGGAGGACAGCTCTGGGGCCAACGTCCTGACTTTC. Translated: CASSLEDSSGANVLTF.

This chain joins TRBV29-1 and TRBJ2-7, with a possible D match to TRBD1 (6 bases). V dropped 7 bases and J dropped 0 bases, with 13 bases sitting between them. Germline V lookup: CDR1 SQVTM, CDR2 ANQGSEA. The CDR3 is made up of 13 amino acids. CDR3 sequence: CSARQESSYEQYF. DNA of the CDR3: TGCAGCGCTAGACAGGAAAGCTCCTACGAGCAGTACTTC.

This chain joins TRBV6-2 or TRBV6-3 and TRBJ1-5; the D gene is possibly TRBD1 (6 bases). From germline, CDR1 is MNHEY and CDR2 SVGEGT. With 2 bases removed from V and 1 base from J, the gap between germline ends came to 12 bases. This CDR3 is 16 amino acids long. CDR3 region: CASSYPVQGSNQPQHF. Written as DNA, the CDR3 is TGTGCCAGCAGTTACCCGGTACAGGGAAGCAATCAGCCCCAGCATTTT.

The sample holds many counts of this clonotype. This chain links TRBV27 with TRBJ2-1, with D possibly TRBD2 on 6 matching bases. This CDR3 is 17 amino acids long. V lost 5 bases and J lost 2, with 19 bases in between. Looked up from germline, CDR1 is MNHEY and CDR2 is SMNVEV (reference sequence). CDR3 DNA: TGTGCCAGCAGTCCCCCTGGGGTAGCGGTACCCTACAATGAGCAGTTCTTC. Its protein is CASSPPGVAVPYNEQFF.

In its sample, this clonotype was seen a few times. The V gene is TRBV6-2 or TRBV6-3, the J gene TRBJ1-1; D unclear. V was cut by 2 bases and J by 0 bases, with 10 bases left in between. The CDR3 covers 15 residues. CDR1 is MNHEY and CDR2 is SVGEGT in the germline V gene. The CDR3 sequence is CASSYREDLNTEAFF. The CDR3 DNA is TGTGCCAGCAGTTACCGGGAGGACCTGAACACTGAAGCTTTCTTT.

The rearrangement links TRBV4-1 to TRBJ2-2, with unresolved D. In germline, CDR1 is MGHRA, CDR2 YSYEKL. The CDR3 runs to 16 residues. Trimming took off 4 bases at V and 3 bases at J, with 15 bases between the two ends. The CDR3 DNA is TGCGCCAGCAGCCTCGTAGGGTTCGCGGACACCGGGGAGCTGTTTTTT. Its translation is CASSLVGFADTGELFF.

The chain links TRBV5-1 to TRBJ2-5; D might be TRBD1 (5 bases). Germline V lookup: CDR1 SGHRS, CDR2 YFSETQ. The CDR3 covers 16 residues. V shed 2 bases and J shed 3 bases, with 17 bases lying between them. The CDR3 DNA is TGCGCCAGCAGCTTCGGGTCTACAAGGGGTAAAGAGACCCAGTACTTC. Its protein product is CASSFGSTRGKETQYF. Drawing the rest from reference TRBV5-1 and TRBJ2-5, the complete variable domain is KAGVTQTPRYLIKTRGQQVTLSCSPISGHRSVSWYQQTPGQGLQFLFEYFSETQRNKGNFPGRFSGRQFSNSRSEMNVSTLELGDSALYLCASSFGSTRGKETQYFGPGTRLLVL.

This clonotype was observed a few times. A read error may account for a junction end that differs from germline. The V and J genes are TRBV7-9 and TRBJ2-1; perhaps TRBD2 as D (6 bases). This CDR3 region has 14 residues. Germline assignment: CDR1 SEHNR and CDR2 FQNEAQ (reference sequence). The CDR3 coding sequence is TGTGCCAGCAGCTTAGTGCGACTAGTGGATGAGCGGTTCTTC. It encodes CASSLVRLVDERFF.

The chain is built from TRBV7-9 and TRBJ2-2; the D gene is possibly TRBD1 (5 bases). This CDR3 region has 18 residues. The V end was cut by 2 bases, the J end by 1 base, with 17 bases between. Germline assignment: CDR1 SEHNR and CDR2 FQNEAQ (reference sequence). The CDR3 nucleotides are TGTGCCAGCAGCTTACCTCCGACAGAATTTGGGAACACCGGGGAGCTGTTTTTT. Its protein product is CASSLPPTEFGNTGELFF.

This clonotype was seen at least ten times. J is TRBJ2-2 and V is TRBV30; D not certain. CDR1 GTSNPN and CDR2 SVGIG come from the germline V gene (reference sequence). This CDR3 comprises 14 residues. Trimming removed 3 bases at V and 2 bases at J, with 10 bases between. The CDR3 nucleotides are TGTGCCTGGAGAACCGACACAAACACCGGGGAGCTGTTTTTT. Translation: CAWRTDTNTGELFF.

This clonotype was found a few times. V and J are TRBV28 and TRBJ2-2; D may be TRBD1 or TRBD2 (5 bases each). This CDR3 is 16 amino acids long. V gave up 2 bases and J gave up 0 bases, with 10 bases separating them. Germline CDR1 MDHEN, CDR2 SYDVKM. The CDR3 is CASSLIGTANTGELFF. CDR3 bases: TGTGCCAGCAGTTTAATCGGGACGGCGAACACCGGGGAGCTGTTTTTT.

This clonotype has at least ten counts. This rearrangement joins TRBV11-3 to TRBJ2-5, with D possibly called TRBD1 or TRBD2 (6 bases each). CDR1 is SGHNT, CDR2 YENEEA, per germline. The CDR3 covers 14 residues. The V end was cut by 8 bases, the J end by 5 bases, with 18 bases between. CDR3 coding DNA: TGTGCCAGCCAATTACTCCGGGGGCGGGAGACCCAGTACTTC. Protein product: CASQLLRGRETQYF.

This clonotype was found many times. This sequence joins TRBV6-1 and TRBJ2-7, with D possibly being TRBD2 (5 bases). V was shortened by 5 bases and J by 0 bases, with 14 bases between the two germline ends. The germline gives CDR1 MNHNS, CDR2 SASEGT. This CDR3 is built from 15 residues. The CDR3 region has the DNA TGTGCCAGCAGTTCCGGACTGGATTACTCCTACGAGCAGTACTTC. Its protein is CASSSGLDYSYEQYF.

The genes are TRBV5-1 and TRBJ2-1; TRBD2 matches at 12 bases. From germline, CDR1 is SGHRS and CDR2 YFSETQ. The CDR3 spans 15 residues. The V segment lost 3 bases and the J segment 6 bases; nucleotides outside the gene matches: 4. The DNA of the CDR3 is TGCGCCAGCAGCTGGACTAGCGGGAAAGGCAATGAGCAGTTCTTC. Residues: CASSWTSGKGNEQFF.